Listed here is a single TCR beta chain. What it binds is not known. 13 Jbeta primers and 60 Vbeta primers were used for the PCR. Clones were sequenced by immunoSEQ multiplex PCR, and TCRdb holds only the in-frame ones, with some missing. The table has about 190,000 clones, around 75% seen once; the top ten hold roughly 6.3%. Donors in the study were healthy people who gave bone marrow. The study sampled nominally healthy donors, though unrecorded immune exposures were likely. The data belong to a study of cytomegalovirus exposure and HLA in healthy donors. Overall study results and limits: Some V segments could not be told apart, so they were left out, TRBV6-2 and TRBV6-3 among them. The investigators catalogued 150 to 200 TCR beta chains as cytomegalovirus-associated.

Trimming stripped 5 bases from V and 7 bases from J, with 17 bases between. The CDR3 is 14 amino acids. Germline assignment: CDR1 LGHNA and CDR2 YSLEER. V usage is TRBV4-3 and J usage is TRBJ2-5, with D possibly TRBD2 on 5 matching bases. The receptor was derived from a man aged 35 to 55 in good health and CMV-seropositive. Sequencing was carried out using PBMCs. CDR3 in amino acids: CASSARRRTWTQYF. For the CDR3, the DNA is TGCGCCAGCAGCGCTCGTCGACGGACTTGGACCCAGTACTTC.